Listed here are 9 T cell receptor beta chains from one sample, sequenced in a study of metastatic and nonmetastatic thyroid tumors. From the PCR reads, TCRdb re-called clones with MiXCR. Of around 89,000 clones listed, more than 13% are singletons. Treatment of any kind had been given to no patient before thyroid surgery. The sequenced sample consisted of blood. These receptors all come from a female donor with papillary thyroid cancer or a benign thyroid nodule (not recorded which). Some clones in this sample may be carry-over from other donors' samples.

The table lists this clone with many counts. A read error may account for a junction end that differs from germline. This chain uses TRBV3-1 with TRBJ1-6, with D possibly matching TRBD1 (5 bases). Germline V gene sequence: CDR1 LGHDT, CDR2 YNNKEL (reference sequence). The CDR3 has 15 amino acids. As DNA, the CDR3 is TGTGCCAGCAGCCCATCCGGGACTCGGAATTCATCCCTCCACTTT. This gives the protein CASSPSGTRNSSLHF.

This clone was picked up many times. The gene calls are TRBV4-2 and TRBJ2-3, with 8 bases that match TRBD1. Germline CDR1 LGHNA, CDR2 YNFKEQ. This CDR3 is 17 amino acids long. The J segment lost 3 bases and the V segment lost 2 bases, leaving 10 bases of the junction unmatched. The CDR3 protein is CASSQTYRDRNTDTQYF. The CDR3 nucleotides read TGTGCCAGCAGCCAAACCTACCGGGACAGGAATACAGATACGCAGTATTTT.

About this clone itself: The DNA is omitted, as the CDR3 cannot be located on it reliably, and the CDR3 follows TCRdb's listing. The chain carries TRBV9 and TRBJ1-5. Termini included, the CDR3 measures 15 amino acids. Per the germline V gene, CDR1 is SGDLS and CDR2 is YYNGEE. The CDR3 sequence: CASSVGGGINQPHHF.

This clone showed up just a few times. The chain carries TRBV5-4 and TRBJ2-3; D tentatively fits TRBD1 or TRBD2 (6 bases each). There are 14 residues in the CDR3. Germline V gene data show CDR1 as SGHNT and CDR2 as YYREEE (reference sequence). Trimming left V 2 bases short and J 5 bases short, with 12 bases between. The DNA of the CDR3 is TGTGCCAGCAGCTTCGGGGGCGCCGGAGATACGCAGTATTTT. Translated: CASSFGGAGDTQYF.

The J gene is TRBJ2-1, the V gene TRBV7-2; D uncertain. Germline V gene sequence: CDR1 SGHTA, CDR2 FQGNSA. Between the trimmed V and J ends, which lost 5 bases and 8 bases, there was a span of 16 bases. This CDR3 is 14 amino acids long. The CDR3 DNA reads TGTGCCAGCAGCCCCTTCAAGGGTGGCGATGAGCAGTTCTTC. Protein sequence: CASSPFKGGDEQFF.

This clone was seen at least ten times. CDR3 bases: TGTGCCTGGAGCAACAGGAACACCGGGGAGCTGTTTTTT. Protein product: CAWSNRNTGELFF. The J gene is TRBJ2-2, the V gene TRBV30, with D uncertain. The germline V and J ends were trimmed by 3 bases and 1 base, with 6 bases remaining between them. The CDR3 loop spans 13 amino acids. Germline V lookup: CDR1 GTSNPN, CDR2 SVGIG (reference sequence). The whole variable domain, filled in from reference TRBV30 and TRBJ2-2, reads SQTIHQWPATLVQPVGSPLSLECTVEGTSNPNLYWYRQAAGRGLQLLFYSVGIGQISSEVPQNLSASRPQDRQFILSSKKLLLSDSGFYLCAWSNRNTGELFFGEGSRLTVL.

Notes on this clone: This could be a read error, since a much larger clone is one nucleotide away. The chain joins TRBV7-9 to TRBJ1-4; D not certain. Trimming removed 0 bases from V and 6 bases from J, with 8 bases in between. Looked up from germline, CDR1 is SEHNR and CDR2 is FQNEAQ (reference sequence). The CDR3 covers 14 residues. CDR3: CASSLAVQDEKLFF. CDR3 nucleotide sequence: TGTGCCAGCAGCTTAGCGGTCCAAGATGAAAAACTGTTTTTT.

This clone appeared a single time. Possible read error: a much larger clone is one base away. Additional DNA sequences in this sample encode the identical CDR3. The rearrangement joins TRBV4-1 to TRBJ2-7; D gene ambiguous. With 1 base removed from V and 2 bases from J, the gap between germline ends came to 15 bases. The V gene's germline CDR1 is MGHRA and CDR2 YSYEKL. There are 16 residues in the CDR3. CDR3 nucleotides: TGCGCCAGCAGCCAAGTCGCCGGCAGGATAACCTACGAGCAGTACTTC. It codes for CASSQVAGRITYEQYF.

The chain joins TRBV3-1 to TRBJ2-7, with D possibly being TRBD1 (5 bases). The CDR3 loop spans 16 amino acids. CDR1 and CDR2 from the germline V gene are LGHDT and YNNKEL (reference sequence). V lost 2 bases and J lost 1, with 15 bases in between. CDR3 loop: CASSQRVWGESYEQYF. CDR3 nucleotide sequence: TGTGCCAGCAGCCAAAGGGTTTGGGGCGAATCCTACGAGCAGTACTTC.